This TCR beta chain was documented in a study of T cells after yellow fever vaccination. Study-wide results and caveats: Contaminating bulk clonotypes could be abundant in FACS-sorted repertoires.

This clonotype was observed a handful of times. Antigen specificity is unknown. Researchers made TCR cDNA using 5'RACE template switching, and this step added a universal primer site and UMIs. TCRdb processed the 5' RACE reads anew with MiXCR; each CDR3 protein has one entry. The sample has fewer than 500,000 distinct CDR3 sequences, 18% seen once. Per the germline V gene, CDR1 is KGHSH and CDR2 is LQKENI. V shed 3 bases and J shed 4 bases, with 11 bases lying between them. This CDR3 has 14 amino acids. The sequence was obtained from a man between 18 and 29 years old who received the YFV17D yellow fever vaccine. This specimen was PBMCs, taken before the yellow fever booster vaccination. The V call is TRBV18, the J call TRBJ2-3; D possibly corresponds to TRBD2 (6 bases). In DNA form, the CDR3 reads TGTGCCAGCTCACCGCAGCGGGTGGCAGATACGCAGTATTTT. It specifies CASSPQRVADTQYF.